The 7 T cell receptor beta chains below were found in one sample sequenced in a study of Ad26.COV2.S vaccination and SARS-CoV-2 variants. Clones were sequenced by immunoSEQ multiplex PCR, and TCRdb holds only the in-frame ones, with some missing. The sample lists about 350,000 clones; about 91% were seen once. The starting material was peripheral blood, obtained after recovery from COVID-19. These receptors were collected from a human donor who had recovered from COVID-19.

This rearrangement joins TRBV25-1 to TRBJ1-4, with D possibly matching TRBD1 (5 bases). The germline V gene encodes CDR1 MGHDK and CDR2 SYGVNS. The CDR3 consists of 14 residues. V lost 4 bases and J 8 bases, leaving 14 bases between the germline ends. The CDR3 bases are TGTGCCAGCAGTGCCCAGGGACGAGGGGAAAAACTGTTTTTT. Translation gives CASSAQGRGEKLFF. The entire variable domain, with the rest obtained from reference TRBV25-1 and TRBJ1-4, is as follows: EADIYQTPRYLVIGTGKKITLECSQTMGHDKMYWYQQDPGMELHLIHYSYGVNSTEKGDLSSESTVSRIRTEHFPLTLESARPSHTSQYLCASSAQGRGEKLFFGSGTQLSVL.

J is TRBJ1-1 and V is TRBV2, with TRBD1 identical over 8 bases. Germline CDR1 and CDR2: SNHLY and FYNNEI. V lost 5 bases to trimming and J lost 4 bases; unmatched junction nucleotides: 6. The CDR3 contains 14 residues. CDR3 nucleotide sequence: TGTGCCAGCAGTACACAGGGGGAAGGCACTGAAGCTTTCTTT. Encoded protein: CASSTQGEGTEAFF.

The chain is built from TRBV6-5 and TRBJ1-1; D might be TRBD1 (5 bases). Per germline, CDR1 MNHEY and CDR2 SVGAGI. The CDR3 covers 16 residues. The V end lost 4 bases, the J end lost 4 bases, and 19 bases lay between the germline ends. CDR3 sequence: CASSSPRRGRGTEAFF. The CDR3 bases are TGTGCCAGCAGTTCCCCCAGGAGGGGAAGAGGCACTGAAGCTTTCTTT.

The V and J genes are TRBV10-3 and TRBJ1-5; D uncertain. Germline lookup yields CDR1 ENHRY and CDR2 SYGVKD. The CDR3 totals 13 residues. Between the trimmed V and J ends, which lost 4 bases and 2 bases, there was a span of 6 bases. CDR3 in amino acids: CAISVEGNQPQHF. The CDR3 nucleotides are TGTGCCATCAGTGTTGAGGGCAATCAGCCCCAGCATTTT.

The chain combines TRBV7-8 with TRBJ1-4; tentative D call: TRBD1 (5 bases). Trimming took off 5 bases at V and 0 bases at J, with 10 bases between the two ends. The germline gives CDR1 SGHVS, CDR2 FQNEAQ. The CDR3 totals 15 residues. CDR3 coding DNA: TGTGCCAGCAGCCCCGGGACGTCAACTAATGAAAAACTGTTTTTT. Its protein product is CASSPGTSTNEKLFF.

The CDR3 region has the DNA TGCGCCAGCAGCTTGGCCCAGTCCACTGAAGCTTTCTTT. It yields the protein CASSLAQSTEAFF. J is TRBJ1-1 and V is TRBV5-1; no firm D call. The germline CDR1 and CDR2 sequences are SGHRS and YFSETQ. The CDR3 is made up of 13 amino acids. Trimming cost V 0 bases and J 4 bases, with 7 bases left between them.

In this sample, this clone turned up once. The rearrangement uses TRBV12-3 or TRBV12-4 and TRBJ1-5; D is ambiguous. V was shortened by 3 bases and J by 4 bases, with 7 bases between the two germline ends. The CDR3 extends over 13 amino acids. CDR3 amino acids: CASSLGKNQPQHF. For the CDR3, the DNA is TGTGCCAGCAGTTTGGGTAAAAATCAGCCCCAGCATTTT.